These 18 T cell receptor beta chains originate from one sample sequenced in a study of blood T cells in healthy people across ages. The use of a sample-barcoded 5' primer and a J-beta primer mix characterized a second PCR of about 6 to 12 cycles. One entry per CDR3 protein results from TCRdb running MiXCR on the 5' RACE reads. Among 600,000 to 1,000,000 distinct CDR3 sequences listed, roughly 64% were seen once. Sequenced material: blood. The source is a man aged 25 to 40 in good health.

This clonotype was detected a few times. The chain employs TRBV12-5 and TRBJ2-7, with no clear D. The CDR3 runs 13 residues. The ends were cut back, 2 bases at V and 1 base at J, with 6 bases in the middle. Per germline, CDR1 LGHNT and CDR2 FRNRAP. The CDR3 region is CASGLLPSYEQYF. CDR3 bases: TGTGCTAGTGGTTTGCTTCCTTCCTACGAGCAGTACTTC.

This clonotype was detected only a few times. This chain uses TRBV20-1 with TRBJ2-6; D possibly corresponds to TRBD1 (6 bases). Germline CDR1 DFQATT, CDR2 SNEGSKA (reference sequence). Between the trimmed V and J ends, which lost 3 bases and 0 bases, there was a span of 9 bases. The CDR3 is 15 amino acids. The CDR3 is CSARDSPSGANVLTF. CDR3 sequence (DNA): TGCAGTGCTAGGGACAGTCCCTCTGGGGCCAACGTCCTGACTTTC.

V gene TRBV7-2 combines with J gene TRBJ1-2; 8 nucleotides agree with TRBD1. V lost 5 bases, J lost 7 bases, and 21 bases stayed unmatched. Per germline, CDR1 SGHTA and CDR2 FQGNSA. The CDR3 runs 18 residues. In nucleotides, the CDR3 is TGTGCCAGCAGCCGGTCCGGGACAGGCCCTATGGTCGCTGGTGGCTACACCTTC. This codes for CASSRSGTGPMVAGGYTF.

The chain employs TRBV20-1 and TRBJ2-3; weak D call: TRBD2 (5 bases). This CDR3 comprises 15 residues. Trimming cost V 1 base and J 4 bases, with 15 bases left between them. CDR1 is DFQATT, CDR2 SNEGSKA, per germline (reference sequence). The CDR3 sequence is CSARAMTSGADTQYF. CDR3 in DNA: TGCAGTGCTAGAGCGATGACGAGCGGCGCAGATACGCAGTATTTT.

This rearrangement joins TRBV4-3 to TRBJ2-3; either TRBD1 or TRBD2 may supply D (5 bases each). Trimming cost V 0 bases and J 7 bases, with 14 bases left between them. The CDR3 spans 15 residues. Germline lookup yields CDR1 LGHNA and CDR2 YSLEER. For the CDR3, the DNA is TGCGCCAGCAGCCAAGATAAGGGACGGCGATATACGCAGTATTTT. This gives the protein CASSQDKGRRYTQYF.

This chain uses TRBV7-2 with TRBJ2-7; D is unclear. Between the trimmed V and J ends, which lost 1 base and 0 bases, there was a span of 10 bases. Germline CDR1 SGHTA, CDR2 FQGNSA. This CDR3 spans 15 amino acids. CDR3 DNA sequence: TGTGCCAGCAGCTTAGGTGGTGCATTCTCCTACGAGCAGTACTTC. Translation: CASSLGGAFSYEQYF.

This sequence joins TRBV14 and TRBJ2-5, with no clear D. Germline CDR1 and CDR2: SGHDN and FVKESK. V lost 1 base and J lost 4, with 10 bases in between. The CDR3 loop spans 14 amino acids. CDR3 residues: CASSQAYALETQYF. CDR3 nucleotide sequence: TGTGCCAGCAGCCAAGCCTACGCCCTAGAGACCCAGTACTTC.

The chain employs TRBV6-6 and TRBJ2-5, with TRBD1 identical over 10 bases. Germline V CDR1 and CDR2: MNHNY, SVGAGI (reference sequence). The CDR3 is made up of 13 amino acids. Trimming at V came to 6 bases and at J to 6 bases, leaving 4 bases not matched to a gene. CDR3 in DNA: TGTGCCAGCAGGACAGGGGGCGAGAAGACCCAGTACTTC. It translates to CASRTGGEKTQYF.

CDR3 sequence: CSVFVISGGEQFF. Written as DNA, the CDR3 is TGCAGCGTTTTCGTGATTAGCGGTGGTGAGCAGTTCTTC. V usage is TRBV29-1 and J usage is TRBJ2-1, with D possibly TRBD2 on 6 matching bases. The germline V gene has CDR1 SQVTM and CDR2 ANQGSEA. This CDR3 spans 13 amino acids. Trimming left V 5 bases short and J 9 bases short, with 17 bases between.

This clonotype was detected only a few times. The chain combines TRBV10-3 with TRBJ2-3, with 8 bases that match TRBD1. The CDR3 spans 13 residues. CDR1 and CDR2 from the germline V gene are ENHRY and SYGVKD. J lost 6 bases, V lost 8 bases, and 7 bases had no gene match. This CDR3 reads CAIGTGSPDTQYF. CDR3 DNA sequence: TGTGCCATCGGGACAGGATCCCCCGATACGCAGTATTTT.

This clonotype occurred many times. This chain joins TRBV29-1 and TRBJ2-1; D call uncertain. The V gene's germline CDR1 is SQVTM and CDR2 ANQGSEA. The CDR3 is made up of 13 amino acids. V lost 7 bases to trimming and J lost 3 bases, with 13 bases between them. CDR3: CSGSLRSYNEQFF. The CDR3 DNA reads TGCAGCGGGAGTCTTCGCAGCTACAATGAGCAGTTCTTC.

This chain joins TRBV6-5 and TRBJ2-7, with a possible D match to TRBD2 (5 bases). CDR1 and CDR2 from the germline V gene are MNHEY and SVGAGI. The CDR3 totals 15 residues. V gave up 8 bases and J gave up 2 bases, with 19 bases separating them. CDR3 nucleotides: TGTGCCAGCGGTTCCGAAGGGCGGGCGACCTACGAGCAGTACTTC. This gives the protein CASGSEGRATYEQYF.

The chain couples TRBV7-2 to TRBJ2-7; possible D gene TRBD2, 5 bases. There are 14 residues in the CDR3. Germline V CDR1 and CDR2: SGHTA, FQGNSA. Between the trimmed V and J ends, which lost 4 bases and 1 base, there was a span of 11 bases. The CDR3 bases are TGTGCCAGCAGCTCGTACACTAGTTCCTACGAGCAGTACTTC. Encoded protein: CASSSYTSSYEQYF. The whole variable domain, filled in from reference TRBV7-2 and TRBJ2-7, reads GAGVSQSPSNKVTEKGKDVELRCDPISGHTALYWYRQSLGQGLEFLIYFQGNSAPDKSGLPSDRFSAERTGGSVSTLTIQRTQQEDSAVYLCASSSYTSSYEQYFGPGTRLTVT.

The V call is TRBV11-2, the J call TRBJ2-1, with 7 bases that match TRBD1. J lost 2 bases, V lost 5 bases, and 9 bases had no gene match. The CDR3 is 16 amino acids. Germline CDR1 reads SGHAT; CDR2 reads FQNNGV. This CDR3 reads CASSEHYRGTYNEQFF. The CDR3 nucleotides are TGTGCCAGCAGCGAACATTACAGGGGCACCTACAATGAGCAGTTCTTC.

This clonotype was seen once. The gene calls are TRBV7-8 and TRBJ1-6; D not certain. Germline lookup yields CDR1 SGHVS and CDR2 FQNEAQ. CDR3 length equals 14 residues. V was trimmed by 2 bases and J by 6 bases, leaving 8 bases between them. The CDR3 here is CASSLIRINSPLHF. The CDR3 nucleotides are TGTGCCAGCAGCTTAATCCGGATTAATTCACCCCTCCACTTT.

The chain has TRBV3-1 and TRBJ1-2; D is unclear. The germline V gene has CDR1 LGHDT and CDR2 YNNKEL (reference sequence). The CDR3 sequence is 14 residues long. V was trimmed by 0 bases and J by 8 bases, leaving 13 bases between them. The CDR3 loop is CASSQDLRVSGYTF. DNA of the CDR3: TGTGCCAGCAGCCAAGATTTAAGGGTTAGCGGCTACACCTTC.

The genes are TRBV28 and TRBJ2-4; no clear D gene. CDR3 length: 12 residues. V was pared by 1 base and J by 7 bases, with 5 bases between. CDR1 is MDHEN, CDR2 SYDVKM, per germline. CDR3 coding DNA: TGTGCCAGCAGTTTATCCACCAACATTCAGTACTTC. The encoded protein is CASSLSTNIQYF.

This clonotype was seen more than once but under ten times. This sequence joins TRBV15 and TRBJ2-1; the match to TRBD2 covers 8 bases. The CDR3 runs 14 residues. V lost 4 bases, J lost 7 bases, and 6 bases stayed unmatched. Germline loops: CDR1 LNHNV, CDR2 YYDKDF (reference sequence). The CDR3 loop reads CATSIGPGGNEQFF. CDR3 sequence (DNA): TGTGCCACCAGCATCGGACCGGGAGGGAATGAGCAGTTCTTC.